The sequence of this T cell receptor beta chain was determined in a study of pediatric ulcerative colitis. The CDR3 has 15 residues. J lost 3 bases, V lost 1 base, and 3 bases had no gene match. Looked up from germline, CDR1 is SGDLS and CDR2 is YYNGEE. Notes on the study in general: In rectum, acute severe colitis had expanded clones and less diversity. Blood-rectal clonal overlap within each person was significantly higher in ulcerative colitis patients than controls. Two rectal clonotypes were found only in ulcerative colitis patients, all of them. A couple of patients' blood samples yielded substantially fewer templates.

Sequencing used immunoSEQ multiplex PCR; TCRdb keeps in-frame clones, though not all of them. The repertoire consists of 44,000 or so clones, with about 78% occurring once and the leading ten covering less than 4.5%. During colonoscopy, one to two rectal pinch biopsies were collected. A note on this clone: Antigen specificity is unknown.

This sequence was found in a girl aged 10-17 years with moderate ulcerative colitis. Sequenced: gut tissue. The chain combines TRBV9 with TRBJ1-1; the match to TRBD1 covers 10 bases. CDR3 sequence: CASSVFGTGDTEAFF. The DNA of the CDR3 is TGTGCCAGCAGCGTATTTGGGACAGGGGACACTGAAGCTTTCTTT.